This TCR beta chain was sequenced for a study of T cell responses to AZD1222 COVID-19 vaccine (dated by TCRdb to about 2021). In the study overall: AZD1222 recipients whose second dose came at about 4 weeks and those whose second dose came at about 12 weeks were combined into one group, since spike-specific TCR depth and breadth did not differ between the two schedules. TCR sequencing covered more than 230 trial participants: 200 to 220 given two doses of AZD1222 and 26 given two doses of MenACWY control vaccine. Trial participants were enrolled into age subgroups of 18-55, 56-69 and 70-plus years, which contained around 150, 29 and 61 TCR-sequenced participants, respectively. The research as a whole found: The 56-69-year group was small, and its depth increase did not reach significance, likely because of low power. Spike-specific TCR breadth and depth rose significantly after two AZD1222 doses compared with day 0 and with MenACWY recipients. Participants were mostly white British and included more females than males, and it was suggested by the authors that clonal diversity may have been underestimated. Because no day 14 peak-response samples were available, the repertoires could be characterized only after the peak T cell response. CD4 TCRs associated with the vaccine covered the entire spike protein, and the dominant responses were in regions 160-218 and 743-854. Epitopes outside the regions mutated in the B.1.351 and B.1.1.7 variants were reportedly recognized by nearly half of the unique spike-specific TCRs. Conclusions about previously exposed vaccinees are limited because only five or six AZD1222 recipients were SARS-CoV-2 seropositive at baseline.

The CDR3 regions of human TCRbeta chains were analyzed by immunosequencing. The study's processing was this. TCRs in the repertoires were compared against a reference library of SARS-CoV-2-specific TCRs that had been generated with the MIRA antigen-specificity platform. Breadth was defined as the fraction of unique TCRs that were SARS-CoV-2-associated, and depth was defined as the fraction of total T cells that were SARS-CoV-2-associated. Using the MIRA data, each spike-specific TCR was assigned both to the spike region to which the TCR was reactive and to a CD4 or CD8 class. Log10-transformed breadth and depth values were compared by one-way ANOVA with Sidak's multiple comparisons tests. TCRdb limited this immuneACCESS table to in-frame rearrangements with V and J called. A share of clones is missing; checked studies link under half to unresolved V genes, and the rest is unexplained. Clonal size and the V and J genes are those of that table, whereas D and trimming came from the DNA. The sample profile shows 95,000 to 150,000 clones; about 89% of them were found once. The leading ten clones occupy approximately 4.2% of the sample.

The time point tag for this specimen amounts to: baseline before first vaccination. Vaccinee samples were obtained from the UK trials COV001 and COV002, which included a single-blind randomized controlled phase 2/3 trial of AZD1222 (ChAdOx1 nCoV-19) in healthy adults. For TCRbeta chain sequencing, PBMC samples were collected from trial participants at day 0 and at day 28 after the second dose. The CDR3 numbers 14 residues from cysteine through phenylalanine. CDR3 DNA is the only sequence kept; it has 42 bases, read in frame from the first base. Trimming at the junction amounts to 5 bases on V and 3 bases on J, and the germline ends lie 11 bases apart. The germline V gene supplies CDR1 MNHEY and CDR2 SVGAGI. This clone was picked up a small number of times. The clone's antigen remains unknown. No base qualities exist here, and no much larger clone lies one base off it.

The receptor's source is an adult in good health. This chain is built from TRBV6-5 and TRBJ1-5; TRBD1 might be the D gene, on 5 matching bases. Sequenced material: peripheral blood, taken on day 0 of AZD1222 vaccination. CDR3 reads: CASSIDRFNQPQHF. The bases are TGTGCCAGCAGTATTGACAGATTCAATCAGCCCCAGCATTTT.